This TCR beta chain originates from a study of OX40 agonist ivuxolimab in advanced cancers. Sampling times: baseline, cycle 4 day 1, cycle 7 day 1. About this clone itself: Its target is unknown.

V shed 2 bases and J shed 1 base, with 14 bases lying between them. Per the germline V gene, CDR1 is MDHEN and CDR2 is SYDVKM. The CDR3 extends over 16 amino acids. Assay: immunoSEQ multiplex PCR; the TCRdb copy retains only in-frame clones and omits some. Found here are around 100,000 clones, roughly nine tenths of them singletons; the top ten hold around 2.6%. Study findings and constraints: The CD4+ and CD8+ T cells in the blood had expanded clonally by week 6 at 0.1 to 3.0 mg/kg. CD8+ T cells averaged more expanded clones than CD4+.

The sequencing here drew on CD4+ or CD8+ T cells sorted from blood, taken in a trial of the OX40 agonist ivuxolimab. The gene calls are TRBV28 and TRBJ1-1; weak D call: TRBD1 (6 bases). The source is an adult with an advanced solid tumor such as melanoma, head and neck, liver or kidney cancer. The CDR3 nucleotides read TGTGCCAGCAGTTTAAGGTCCTGGACAGCGAACACTGAAGCTTTCTTT. It specifies CASSLRSWTANTEAFF.